The subject of this entry is one T cell receptor beta chain. Profiling relied on immunoSEQ multiplex PCR, and the TCRdb table lists in-frame clones only, not all of them. The sample carries 150,000 to 190,000 clones, 80% to 90% recorded once. The data belong to a study of blood T cell repertoires in COVID-19. Study in general: T cells, B-cell-depleted T cells, or PBMCs provided the cDNA or gDNA that served as material.

Donors in Cohort 3 counted as recovered after two negative PCRs, clearance, or symptom resolution. This CDR3 comprises 14 residues. Germline V CDR1 and CDR2: SNHLY, FYNNEI. Trimming cost V 5 bases and J 0 bases, with 10 bases left between them. The sequenced material came from PBMCs or T cells enriched from blood (not recorded which). The chain recombines TRBV2 with TRBJ1-2, with D hard to call. The clonotype originates from a man in his fifties who had recovered from COVID-19. CDR3 protein: CASSRVSPNYGYTF. For the CDR3, the DNA is TGTGCCAGCAGTCGGGTCAGCCCTAACTATGGCTACACCTTC.